This T cell receptor (beta chain) was documented in a study of T cells in localized non-small cell lung cancer. Notes on the study in general: Median roughly 57 top-100 tumor clones were shared with paired adjacent lung. A single tumor region was sequenced, leaving heterogeneity possible. The study found T cell clonality highest in uninvolved adjacent lung, above tumor. Elevated circulating T cell density in blood was associated with longer overall survival.

The repertoire was sequenced with immunoSEQ multiplex PCR; TCRdb's copy has only in-frame clones and lacks some. The sample lists roughly 9,600 clones, less than 95% occurring once. The ends were cut back, 3 bases at V and 2 bases at J, with 16 bases in the middle. Germline-derived CDR1 and CDR2 are LNHNV and YYDKDF (reference sequence). The CDR3 length is 16 residues. In regard to this clone: Its specificity is unknown.

V and J are TRBV15 and TRBJ2-5; D is ambiguous. Here the sequenced sample was peripheral blood, taken before any cancer treatment. The clonotype comes from a male donor at least 60 years old with stage III squamous cell lung carcinoma. This chain's CDR3 is CATSRDDILLQETQYF. The DNA for the CDR3 is TGTGCCACCAGCAGGGACGACATATTACTTCAAGAGACCCAGTACTTC. Combining the CDR3 with reference TRBV15 and TRBJ2-5 gives the whole variable domain DAMVIQNPRYQVTQFGKPVTLSCSQTLNHNVMYWYQQKSSQAPKLLFHYYDKDFNNEADTPDNFQSRRPNTSFCFLDIRSPGLGDTAMYLCATSRDDILLQETQYFGPGTRLLVL.